This passage covers 2 T cell receptor beta chains from one sample sequenced in a study of blood T cell repertoires in COVID-19. TCRdb's copy holds only in-frame clones and misses some; the assay was immunoSEQ multiplex PCR. The profile shows 110,000 or so clones, 81% of them singletons. The specimen sequenced was peripheral blood. The receptors were sampled from a man older than 75 with acute or convalescent COVID-19.

CDR3 loop: CASSSGLEPNEQFF. CDR3 sequence (DNA): TGTGCCAGTAGTAGCGGACTAGAACCCAATGAGCAGTTCTTC. The chain combines TRBV19 with TRBJ2-1; TRBD2 aligns across 7 bases. This CDR3 spans 14 amino acids. V lost 4 bases, J lost 6 bases, and 6 bases stayed unmatched. In germline, CDR1 is LNHDA, CDR2 SQIVND (reference sequence). The whole variable domain, remainder taken from reference TRBV19 and TRBJ2-1, is DGGITQSPKYLFRKEGQNVTLSCEQNLNHDAMYWYRQDPGQGLRLIYYSQIVNDFQKGDIAEGYSVSREKKESFPLTVTSAQKNPTAFYLCASSSGLEPNEQFFGPGTRLTVL.

The rearrangement uses TRBV18 and TRBJ1-1; 11 nucleotides agree with TRBD1. Germline V gene lookup returns CDR1 KGHSH and CDR2 LQKENI. The CDR3 loop spans 14 amino acids. V shed 1 base, J shed 11 bases, and the junction held 6 bases outside the gene matches. The CDR3 sequence: CASSPRGQGASAFF. CDR3 in DNA: TGTGCCAGCTCACCACGAGGACAGGGGGCTTCGGCTTTCTTT.